The 14 T cell receptor beta chains in this list originate from one sample, sequenced in a study of blood T cell repertoires in COVID-19. Clones were read by immunoSEQ multiplex PCR, and TCRdb kept only the in-frame ones, dropping some. The table shows over 130,000 clones, with 84% occurring only once. The sequencing input was peripheral blood. Receptors originate from a woman aged 55-69 years with acute or convalescent COVID-19.

V and J are TRBV7-3 and TRBJ2-1; D remains unclear. The CDR3 runs 11 residues. V gave up 4 bases and J gave up 15 bases, with 13 bases separating them. The V gene's germline CDR1 is SGHTA and CDR2 FQGTGA. This chain's CDR3 is CASSSSSGLFF. The CDR3 DNA follows: TGTGCCAGCAGCTCCTCGTCGGGTCTGTTCTTC.

The chain has TRBV3-1 (or the pseudogene TRBV3-2) and TRBJ2-7, with 10 bases matching TRBD2. The V and J ends lost 5 bases and 2 bases, in that order; junction bases with no gene match: 6. The CDR3 covers 15 residues. CDR1 LGHDT and CDR2 YNNKEL come from the germline V gene (reference sequence). CDR3 DNA: TGTGCCAGCAGCATTGGGACTAGCGTGGCCTACGAGCAGTACTTC. Translation: CASSIGTSVAYEQYF.

This chain connects TRBV6-6 to TRBJ2-2; no reliable D call. Trimming left V 3 bases short and J 1 base short, with 6 bases between. Germline CDR1 reads MNHNY; CDR2 reads SVGAGI (reference sequence). The CDR3 spans 14 residues. CDR3 in amino acids: CASSYLENTGELFF. In nucleotides, the CDR3 is TGTGCCAGCAGTTATTTAGAGAACACCGGGGAGCTGTTTTTT.

This clone showed up just a few times. This chain uses TRBV3-1 (or the pseudogene TRBV3-2) with TRBJ1-1, with D tentatively TRBD1 (5 bases). This CDR3 is built from 15 residues. Germline V gene data show CDR1 as LGHDT and CDR2 as YNNKEL (reference sequence). Between the trimmed V and J ends, which lost 5 bases and 3 bases, there was a span of 16 bases. CDR3 residues: CASSMTGVMDTEAFF. The CDR3 DNA is TGTGCCAGCAGCATGACGGGGGTAATGGACACTGAAGCTTTCTTT.

The V call is TRBV28, the J call TRBJ1-2; 10 nucleotides agree with TRBD1. CDR3 size: 16 residues. After removal of 5 bases from V and 8 bases from J, the junction contained 14 bases not matched to a gene. Germline V gene lookup returns CDR1 MDHEN and CDR2 SYDVKM. CDR3 loop: CASSDNGGQGHLGYTF. DNA for the CDR3: TGTGCCAGCAGTGATAACGGGGGACAGGGGCATTTAGGCTACACCTTC.

In DNA, the CDR3 is TGCGCCAGCAGCACGGACAGGGGGGTTGTCCACGAGCAGTACTTC. It yields the protein CASSTDRGVVHEQYF. The chain combines TRBV5-1 with TRBJ2-7; 10 positions agree with TRBD1. V lost 4 bases, J lost 5 bases, and 9 bases stayed unmatched. CDR1 is SGHRS and CDR2 is YFSETQ in the germline V gene. The CDR3 has 15 amino acids. Filled out from reference TRBV5-1 and TRBJ2-7, the complete variable domain reads KAGVTQTPRYLIKTRGQQVTLSCSPISGHRSVSWYQQTPGQGLQFLFEYFSETQRNKGNFPGRFSGRQFSNSRSEMNVSTLELGDSALYLCASSTDRGVVHEQYFGPGTRLTVT.

This chain uses TRBV27 with TRBJ2-7; D perhaps matches TRBD2 (6 bases). The germline V gene has CDR1 MNHEY and CDR2 SMNVEV (reference sequence). Trimming took off 4 bases at V and 2 bases at J, with 12 bases between the two ends. CDR3 length: 14 residues. CDR3 nucleotide sequence: TGTGCCAGCAGTTCTCCCGGGACTGCCTACGAGCAGTACTTC. Residues: CASSSPGTAYEQYF.

This clone was picked up one time. CDR3 amino acids: CASSQGVGNYGYTF. The CDR3 nucleotides read TGCGCCAGCAGCCAAGGGGTGGGCAACTATGGCTACACCTTC. This rearrangement joins TRBV4-3 to TRBJ1-2; D remains unclear. The germline CDR1 and CDR2 sequences are LGHNA and YSLEER. The CDR3 runs to 14 residues. V dropped 1 base and J dropped 2 bases, with 8 bases sitting between them.

For the CDR3, the DNA is TGTGCCTGGAGCGGTCACGGGGATTCACCCCTCCACTTT. Its translation is CAWSGHGDSPLHF. The chain recombines TRBV30 with TRBJ1-6; D remains unclear. Trimming shortened V by 3 bases and J by 8 bases, and 11 bases separated the two germline ends. The germline V gene encodes CDR1 GTSNPN and CDR2 SVGIG (reference sequence). The CDR3 consists of 13 residues.

The rearrangement joins TRBV5-4 to TRBJ2-5, with TRBD2 identical over 7 bases. Germline CDR1 is SGHNT and CDR2 is YYREEE (reference sequence). This CDR3 region has 15 residues. The J segment lost 2 bases and the V segment lost 4 bases, leaving 8 bases of the junction unmatched. CDR3 sequence: CASSRSGLGQETQYF. CDR3 coding DNA: TGTGCCAGCAGCCGATCCGGACTAGGGCAAGAGACCCAGTACTTC.

The chain carries TRBV4-3 and TRBJ1-6; D remains ambiguous. The V gene lost 0 bases and the J gene lost 4 bases, with 7 bases spanning the gap. This CDR3 is built from 15 residues. The germline CDR1 and CDR2 sequences are LGHNA and YSLEER. The CDR3 sequence is CASSQDPGYNSPLHF. The CDR3 DNA reads as TGCGCCAGCAGCCAAGATCCAGGATATAATTCACCCCTCCACTTT.

This chain links TRBV7-3 with TRBJ2-2; a weak D match, TRBD1 (6 bases). V lost 4 bases to trimming and J lost 6 bases, with 15 bases between them. This CDR3 region has 15 residues. Germline V gene lookup returns CDR1 SGHTA and CDR2 FQGTGA. In DNA form, the CDR3 reads TGTGCCAGCAGCTCGACAGGCAGGGAAGCCGGGGAGCTGTTTTTT. Translation: CASSSTGREAGELFF.

J is TRBJ2-2 and V is TRBV6-6, with 12 positions matching TRBD2. CDR3 length equals 17 residues. CDR1 is MNHNY, CDR2 SVGAGI, per germline (reference sequence). J lost 5 bases, V lost 5 bases, and 9 bases had no gene match. In nucleotides, the CDR3 is TGTGCCAGCAGTCAACCTGGACTAGCGGGACGGACCGGGGAGCTGTTTTTT. Translated: CASSQPGLAGRTGELFF.

The chain employs TRBV5-5 and TRBJ1-2; D is unclear. Trimming took off 0 bases at V and 4 bases at J, with 10 bases between the two ends. Germline CDR1 SGHKS, CDR2 YYEKEE (reference sequence). CDR3 length: 14 amino acids. CDR3 DNA sequence: TGTGCCAGCAGCTTGGTCCCCCTCGTCTATGGCTACACCTTC. Protein product: CASSLVPLVYGYTF.